The 26 T cell receptor beta chains below all came from one sample that was sequenced in a study of naive and memory T cell subsets. The beta constant-region primer was an equimolar mix of two oligonucleotides covering TRBC1 and TRBC2. TCRdb fed the UMI-ligation and nested PCR reads into MiXCR, producing one record per CDR3 protein. Among approximately 140,000 distinct CDR3 sequences listed, approximately 17% were seen once. Sequences were obtained from naive CD4+ T cells from blood. All receptors come from a human donor in good health.

This clonotype was observed a few times. The chain is built from TRBV7-6 and TRBJ2-3; unclear D gene. Trimming pared 5 bases from V and 0 bases from J, leaving 12 bases between. The CDR3 has 15 residues. Germline V gene sequence: CDR1 SGHVS, CDR2 FNYEAQ. As DNA, the CDR3 is TGTGCCAGCAGCAAACGGGCATATAGCACAGATACGCAGTATTTT. This codes for CASSKRAYSTDTQYF.

This clonotype was detected a few times. The chain uses TRBV28 and TRBJ1-2; TRBD1 is a possible D gene (6 bases). The CDR3 sequence is 14 residues long. CDR1 is MDHEN, CDR2 SYDVKM, per germline. The V and J ends lost 5 bases and 9 bases respectively, with 19 bases between them. CDR3 DNA: TGTGCCAGCAGTCGGGGGGCTGCGTCGGCGAGCTACACCTTC. Translation gives CASSRGAASASYTF.

The sample holds a few counts of this clonotype. Sequence at one end of the junction differs from germline and may be a read error. The chain is built from TRBV20-1 and TRBJ1-1, with 7 positions matching TRBD1. This CDR3 spans 13 amino acids. CDR1 and CDR2 from the germline V gene are DFQATT and SNEGSKA (reference sequence). CDR3 sequence: CSAFPSGQAKTKF. CDR3 nucleotide sequence: TGCAGTGCCTTCCCATCCGGACAGGCCAAGACGAAATTT.

This clonotype has more than one count but fewer than ten. The chain uses TRBV7-2 and TRBJ1-1, with D possibly TRBD1 on 5 matching bases. The CDR3 contains 13 residues. Per germline, CDR1 SGHTA and CDR2 FQGNSA. Trimming took off 3 bases at V and 6 bases at J, with 11 bases between the two ends. The CDR3 DNA sequence: TGTGCCAGCAGCTTCGACAGAAACTCTGAAGCTTTCTTT. Amino acids: CASSFDRNSEAFF.

This clonotype came up a few times. This chain connects TRBV12-3 or TRBV12-4 to TRBJ2-2; 7 nucleotides line up with TRBD1. This CDR3 has 15 residues. V trimming: 6 bases; J trimming: 0 bases; junction bases outside the gene matches: 4. The CDR3 sequence is CASRPTGSNTGELFF. In DNA, the CDR3 is TGTGCCAGCAGACCGACAGGGTCGAACACCGGGGAGCTGTTTTTT.

In this sample, this clonotype turned up a few times. This chain uses TRBV5-5 with TRBJ1-5; no clear D. This CDR3 is built from 16 residues. Trimming pared 0 bases from V and 0 bases from J, leaving 10 bases between. The germline gives CDR1 SGHKS, CDR2 YYEKEE (reference sequence). The CDR3 loop is CASSLGGYYSNQPQHF. For the CDR3, the DNA is TGTGCCAGCAGCTTGGGAGGGTATTATAGCAATCAGCCCCAGCATTTT.

The sample holds a few counts of this clonotype. The chain combines TRBV20-1 with TRBJ2-1; tentative D call: TRBD2 (6 bases). Trimming removed 0 bases from V and 6 bases from J, with 12 bases in between. Looked up from germline, CDR1 is DFQATT and CDR2 is SNEGSKA (reference sequence). This CDR3 comprises 14 residues. CDR3 coding DNA: TGCAGTGCTAGAGATGTTATGGGGGGCAATGAGCAGTTCTTC. It is translated as CSARDVMGGNEQFF.

V usage is TRBV29-1 and J usage is TRBJ1-4; D is possibly TRBD1 (6 bases). V was cut by 0 bases and J by 2 bases, with 25 bases left in between. CDR1 SQVTM and CDR2 ANQGSEA come from the germline V gene. This CDR3 comprises 20 residues. CDR3 protein: CSVEEGGDPAHWDTNEKLFF. The CDR3 coding sequence is TGCAGCGTTGAAGAAGGGGGGGACCCTGCCCACTGGGATACTAATGAAAAACTGTTTTTT.

This clonotype was counted many times. The chain uses TRBV11-2 and TRBJ2-1; 11 bases are shared with TRBD2. Trimming at V came to 6 bases and at J to 2 bases, leaving 3 bases not matched to a gene. Germline lookup yields CDR1 SGHAT and CDR2 FQNNGV. The CDR3 totals 15 residues. The CDR3 region is CASRPGLAAYNEQFF. In nucleotides, the CDR3 is TGTGCCAGCAGACCGGGACTAGCGGCCTACAATGAGCAGTTCTTC.

The chain joins TRBV24-1 to TRBJ2-7; 8 bases are a match to TRBD2. V shed 3 bases and J 3 bases; nucleotides not matched to a gene: 0. In germline, CDR1 is KGHDR, CDR2 SFDVKD. This CDR3 comprises 13 residues. The CDR3 region has the DNA TGTGCCACCAGTGATAGCGGGAGCTACGAGCAGTACTTC. Translating it yields CATSDSGSYEQYF.

V and J are TRBV20-1 and TRBJ2-7, with D maybe TRBD2 (6 bases). This CDR3 contains 14 residues. CDR1 is DFQATT and CDR2 is SNEGSKA in the germline V gene (reference sequence). Trimming removed 4 bases from V and 6 bases from J, with 19 bases in between. The CDR3 sequence: CSAKIGGGRSEQYF. The CDR3 DNA reads as TGCAGTGCTAAAATCGGGGGAGGAAGGTCCGAGCAGTACTTC.

This clonotype has only a few counts. The chain is built from TRBV4-1 and TRBJ1-2, with no clear D. CDR3 length: 15 residues. V was cut by 1 base and J by 0 bases, with 9 bases left in between. Germline loops: CDR1 MGHRA, CDR2 YSYEKL. CDR3: CASSQVEASNYGYTF. DNA of the CDR3: TGCGCCAGCAGCCAAGTGGAGGCCTCTAACTATGGCTACACCTTC.

This clonotype has just a few counts. V gene TRBV3-1 combines with J gene TRBJ1-2; D is unresolved. Per the germline V gene, CDR1 is LGHDT and CDR2 is YNNKEL (reference sequence). The CDR3 is made up of 13 amino acids. The ends were cut back, 0 bases at V and 8 bases at J, with 10 bases in the middle. The CDR3 DNA is TGTGCCAGCAGCCAAGATGCCGTCAGGGGCTACACCTTC. Protein sequence: CASSQDAVRGYTF.

The rearrangement links TRBV28 to TRBJ2-5; maybe TRBD2 (6 bases). Per germline, CDR1 MDHEN and CDR2 SYDVKM. The length of the CDR3 is 15 residues. Trimming removed 8 bases at V and 1 base at J, with 17 bases between. In DNA, the CDR3 is TGTGCCAGCTCCTCCCTCGGGGGACTCCAAGAGACCCAGTACTTC. Translation gives CASSSLGGLQETQYF.

A few counts support this clonotype. V usage is TRBV18 and J usage is TRBJ2-7, with TRBD2 identical over 7 bases. J was trimmed by 4 bases and V by 3 bases; bases with no gene match: 15. CDR3 length equals 17 residues. CDR1 KGHSH and CDR2 LQKENI come from the germline V gene. The CDR3 spells CASSPMGEGGRTYEQYF. For the CDR3, the DNA is TGTGCCAGCTCACCTATGGGAGAAGGCGGGAGAACATACGAGCAGTACTTC.

This clonotype turned up a few times. The V and J genes are TRBV28 and TRBJ1-5; 12 bases map to TRBD1. Germline V CDR1 and CDR2: MDHEN, SYDVKM. This CDR3 has 13 amino acids. V lost 7 bases, J lost 10 bases, and 5 bases stayed unmatched. CDR3 region: CASKGQGARPQHF. The CDR3 nucleotides are TGTGCCAGCAAGGGACAGGGGGCGCGCCCCCAGCATTTT. Supplemented by reference TRBV28 and TRBJ1-5, the full variable domain reads DVKVTQSSRYLVKRTGEKVFLECVQDMDHENMFWYRQDPGLGLRLIYFSYDVKMKEKGDIPEGYSVSREKKERFSLILESASTNQTSMYLCASKGQGARPQHFGDGTRLSIL.

As DNA, the CDR3 is TGCGCCAGCAGCCAAGCGGCAAGCCAAGAGACCCAGTACTTC. It translates to CASSQAASQETQYF. The chain joins TRBV4-1 to TRBJ2-5; D not resolved. This CDR3 contains 14 residues. V was pared by 1 base and J by 1 base, with 7 bases between. CDR1 and CDR2 from the germline V gene are MGHRA and YSYEKL.

The chain combines TRBV2 with TRBJ2-1, with 9 positions matching TRBD2. J gave up 4 bases and V 6 bases, and 7 bases lay outside the gene matches. The germline gives CDR1 SNHLY, CDR2 FYNNEI. The CDR3 covers 15 residues. The CDR3 DNA sequence: TGTGCCAGCAGCCGTCTAGCGGGACCGTACAATGAGCAGTTCTTC. It translates to CASSRLAGPYNEQFF.

This clonotype was seen only once. The chain links TRBV7-2 to TRBJ2-3; 13 positions agree with TRBD2. This CDR3 spans 18 amino acids. CDR1 and CDR2 (germline): SGHTA, FQGNSA. Germline trimming cut 2 bases from V and 0 bases from J; bases unmatched to any gene: 5. CDR3 bases: TGTGCCAGCAGCTTACGGAGGGGACTAGCGGGAAGCACAGATACGCAGTATTTT. Translated, it gives CASSLRRGLAGSTDTQYF.

This chain links TRBV14 with TRBJ2-5; 10 nucleotides agree with TRBD2. Germline trimming cut 4 bases from V and 3 bases from J; bases unmatched to any gene: 5. CDR1 and CDR2 from the germline V gene are SGHDN and FVKESK. CDR3 size: 15 residues. The CDR3 loop reads CASSRIGLAEETQYF. The CDR3 DNA reads TGTGCCAGCAGCCGGATCGGACTAGCGGAAGAGACCCAGTACTTC.

Of note for this clonotype: One junction end disagrees with the germline gene, perhaps due to a read error. This sequence joins TRBV7-9 and TRBJ2-7; 8 bases fit TRBD1. This CDR3 contains 21 residues. CDR1 is SEHNR, CDR2 FQNEAQ, per germline (reference sequence). The CDR3 nucleotides are TGTTCCAGCAGCTCACCCCTTAAGAAGATGGGACAGGTACCCCTCCGGTACGAGCAGTACTTC. Translation gives CSSSSPLKKMGQVPLRYEQYF.

V is TRBV12-3 or TRBV12-4 and J is TRBJ2-7; TRBD2 matches at 11 bases. The trim removed 0 bases at V and 3 bases at J, leaving 1 base unmatched. This CDR3 comprises 15 residues. CDR3 nucleotide sequence: TGTGCCAGCAGTTTAGCGGGACTAGCGGACTACGAGCAGTACTTC. This gives the protein CASSLAGLADYEQYF.

The CDR3 reads CASSLGQNLEAFF. The DNA for the CDR3 is TGTGCCAGCAGCTTAGGACAGAACCTTGAAGCTTTCTTT. The rearrangement uses TRBV7-9 and TRBJ1-1; tentative D call: TRBD1 (5 bases). The CDR3 has 13 residues. Trimming removed 1 base at V and 7 bases at J, with 10 bases between. CDR1 is SEHNR and CDR2 is FQNEAQ in the germline V gene (reference sequence).

The J gene is TRBJ2-3, the V gene TRBV2, with D possibly matching TRBD1 (6 bases). Per the germline V gene, CDR1 is SNHLY and CDR2 is FYNNEI. V lost 6 bases, J lost 0 bases, and 13 bases lay in between. CDR3 length: 15 residues. CDR3 DNA: TGTGCCAGCAGCGAGGGACAACCTAGCACAGATACGCAGTATTTT. Its translation: CASSEGQPSTDTQYF.

The chain has TRBV4-2 and TRBJ2-6, with 9 positions matching TRBD1. There are 17 residues in the CDR3. Germline trimming cut 4 bases from V and 1 base from J; bases unmatched to any gene: 5. Germline V gives CDR1 LGHNA, CDR2 YNFKEQ. The CDR3 is CASSLGQGASGANVLTF. The CDR3 DNA sequence: TGTGCCAGCAGCCTGGGACAGGGCGCTTCTGGGGCCAACGTCCTGACTTTC.

This clonotype has only a few counts. The chain couples TRBV10-1 to TRBJ1-1; D remains unclear. The V and J ends lost 2 bases and 1 base respectively, with 5 bases between them. Germline CDR1 WNHNN, CDR2 SYGVQD (reference sequence). The CDR3 runs to 13 residues. The chain's CDR3 is CASSENRNTEAFF. DNA of the CDR3: TGCGCCAGCAGTGAGAACAGGAACACTGAAGCTTTCTTT.